The 20 T cell receptor beta chains below come from one sample, sequenced in a study of spatial heterogeneity in lung cancer. Stated time point: sample taken at primary tumor resection. In each case, whole RNA from tumor, nontumor lung or frozen PBMC was sequenced unsorted. TCRdb itself ran the 5' RACE reads through MiXCR, one entry per CDR3 protein. The table includes roughly 1,100 distinct CDR3 sequences, around 7% detected once. This sample comprised normal lung tissue next to the tumor, obtained at surgery. Source of these receptors: a male donor with early-stage non-small cell lung cancer.

This clonotype is large in the sample. Being off target in a library aimed at alpha chains, this beta chain has a size of little meaning. V gene TRBV29-1 combines with J gene TRBJ1-2, with a tentative D call TRBD1 (6 bases). The CDR3 loop spans 11 amino acids. V was trimmed by 6 bases and J by 7 bases, leaving 12 bases between them. Germline values: CDR1 SQVTM, CDR2 ANQGSEA. Here the CDR3 reads CSVQGYSGYTF. CDR3 in DNA: TGCAGCGTACAGGGTTATAGTGGCTACACCTTC.

This clonotype is categorized as medium-sized. This beta chain was picked up by a library intended for alpha chains and is off target, so its count carries little meaning. The rearrangement links TRBV6-5 to TRBJ1-1; D remains ambiguous. With 6 bases removed from V and 1 base from J, the gap between germline ends came to 9 bases. CDR1 is MNHEY, CDR2 SVGAGI, per germline. This CDR3 contains 13 residues. CDR3 region: CASRRSRNTEAFF. CDR3 DNA sequence: TGTGCCAGCAGGAGGTCCAGGAACACTGAAGCTTTCTTT.

This clonotype is labeled medium-sized. Within a library made for alpha chains, this beta chain is off target, and its count is uninformative. The rearrangement joins TRBV20-1 to TRBJ2-1; D not certain. Trimming removed 7 bases at V and 0 bases at J, with 13 bases between. The CDR3 consists of 14 residues. The germline V gene has CDR1 DFQATT and CDR2 SNEGSKA (reference sequence). CDR3 sequence reads: CSESKPGSYNEQFF. The DNA of the CDR3 is TGCAGTGAGTCCAAGCCAGGCTCCTACAATGAGCAGTTCTTC.

This clonotype ranks as large. This beta chain slipped into a library made for alpha chains as a stray read, so its size is not meaningful. The chain is built from TRBV30 and TRBJ1-1; no firm D call. This CDR3 has 13 amino acids. Germline values: CDR1 GTSNPN, CDR2 SVGIG (reference sequence). Between the trimmed V and J ends, which lost 3 bases and 0 bases, there was a span of 8 bases. This CDR3 reads CAWRHKLNTEAFF. The CDR3 nucleotides are TGTGCCTGGAGGCACAAGCTGAACACTGAAGCTTTCTTT.

This clonotype was detected ten times or more. This beta chain is a stray sequence in a library constructed for alpha chains; its clone size is not meaningful. The CDR3 DNA is TGCGCCAGCAGCTTGAACGCGGACAGCTGGAGCTACGAGCAGTACTTC. Amino acid sequence: CASSLNADSWSYEQYF. The chain links TRBV5-1 to TRBJ2-7, with TRBD1 as a possible D gene (6 bases). The germline V gene has CDR1 SGHRS and CDR2 YFSETQ. This CDR3 has 16 amino acids. Deletions cut 1 base from V and 3 bases from J, with 17 bases between. Together with reference TRBV5-1 and TRBJ2-7, the CDR3 gives the full variable domain: KAGVTQTPRYLIKTRGQQVTLSCSPISGHRSVSWYQQTPGQGLQFLFEYFSETQRNKGNFPGRFSGRQFSNSRSEMNVSTLELGDSALYLCASSLNADSWSYEQYFGPGTRLTVT.

A remark on this clonotype: Because this beta chain is a stray read in a library intended to capture alpha chains, its abundance should not be given much weight. The CDR3 DNA reads as TGTGCCAGTAGTGCTCAAACGAGGACTGAAGCTTTCTTT. Translating gives CASSAQTRTEAFF. The V and J genes are TRBV19 and TRBJ1-1, with unresolved D. This CDR3 has 13 residues. Germline CDR1 reads LNHDA; CDR2 reads SQIVND (reference sequence). V dropped 5 bases and J dropped 5 bases, with 12 bases sitting between them.

By share, this clonotype ranks as large. The library was designed around alpha chains, so this beta chain is a stray read whose abundance carries little weight. The CDR3 loop reads CSVADRAYEQYF. CDR3 DNA: TGCAGCGTTGCCGACAGGGCCTACGAGCAGTACTTC. The rearrangement uses TRBV29-1 and TRBJ2-7, with TRBD1 identical over 7 bases. The CDR3 covers 12 residues. J was trimmed by 2 bases and V by 4 bases; bases with no gene match: 2. Germline V lookup: CDR1 SQVTM, CDR2 ANQGSEA.

This clonotype is judged large (0.1 to 1%). This beta chain was picked up by a library intended for alpha chains and is off target, so its count carries little meaning. The chain uses TRBV25-1 and TRBJ1-3; 10 bases agree with TRBD1. Trimming cost V 6 bases and J 8 bases; bases outside gene matches: 10. Germline CDR1 is MGHDK and CDR2 is SYGVNS. CDR3 size: 15 residues. CDR3 protein: CASSPDRGSVDTIYF. The CDR3 DNA is TGTGCCAGCAGCCCGGACAGGGGGTCGGTGGACACCATATATTTT.

This clonotype qualifies as medium-sized (0.01 to 0.1%). In a library made to pick up alpha chains, this beta chain is a stray read with a size that means little. The rearrangement uses TRBV28 and TRBJ1-2; D may be TRBD1 (5 bases). This CDR3 comprises 13 residues. CDR1 is MDHEN and CDR2 is SYDVKM in the germline V gene. The V end was cut by 7 bases, the J end by 5 bases, with 14 bases between. The CDR3 DNA follows: TGTGCCAGCACCATCGGCAGGGAATATGGCTACACCTTC. Translated, it gives CASTIGREYGYTF.

This clonotype showed up many times. The library was built for alpha chains, so this beta chain is an off-target read and its size means little. The chain combines TRBV27 with TRBJ2-7; D might be TRBD1 (6 bases). Germline CDR1 and CDR2: MNHEY and SMNVEV (reference sequence). The V gene lost 6 bases and the J gene lost 6 bases, with 15 bases spanning the gap. This CDR3 region has 13 residues. CDR3 in amino acids: CASSIHRVSEQYF. For the CDR3, the DNA is TGTGCCAGCAGCATTCACAGGGTTTCCGAGCAGTACTTC.

This clonotype has a handful of counts. As an off-target read in a library built for alpha chains, this beta chain has a frequency of little significance. J is TRBJ1-2 and V is TRBV20-1, with 7 bases fitting TRBD1. CDR3 length: 14 amino acids. The germline CDR1 and CDR2 sequences are DFQATT and SNEGSKA (reference sequence). Trimming took 6 bases from V and 5 from J; bases not matched to a gene: 12. In DNA, the CDR3 is TGCAGTGCGAGGCGTAGGGGGCGGATATATGGCTACACCTTC. Amino acid sequence: CSARRRGRIYGYTF.

This clonotype is judged medium-sized (0.01 to 0.1%). Because the library targeted alpha chains, this beta chain is an off-target read whose size means little. CDR3 nucleotides: TGCAGCGTGACGGGACTAGCGGGAGGCGACGAGCAGTACTTC. Amino acids: CSVTGLAGGDEQYF. The rearrangement links TRBV29-1 to TRBJ2-7; 15 bases match TRBD2. The CDR3 has 14 residues. CDR1 is SQVTM, CDR2 ANQGSEA, per germline. J was trimmed by 5 bases and V by 6 bases; bases with no gene match: 5.

By sample fraction, this clonotype is medium-sized. Being off target in a library aimed at alpha chains, this beta chain has a size of little meaning. The CDR3 is CSARASPDTQYF. The CDR3 DNA reads TGCAGTGCTAGAGCTTCCCCAGATACGCAGTATTTT. This chain connects TRBV20-1 to TRBJ2-3; D is uncertain. Germline lookup yields CDR1 DFQATT and CDR2 SNEGSKA (reference sequence). The CDR3 loop spans 12 amino acids. The V end was cut by 1 base, the J end by 4 bases, with 6 bases between.

This clonotype ranks as large. Within a library made for alpha chains, this beta chain is off target, and its count is uninformative. The V and J genes are TRBV28 and TRBJ2-3, with D maybe TRBD2 (6 bases). The CDR3 extends over 13 amino acids. The germline gives CDR1 MDHEN, CDR2 SYDVKM. Trimming cost V 5 bases and J 5 bases, with 11 bases left between them. For the CDR3, the DNA is TGTGCCAGCAGTCCCCGGCGGGAAGATACGCAGTATTTT. This gives the protein CASSPRREDTQYF.

By its share, this clonotype is hyperexpanded (1% or more). This beta chain is off target for a library built for alpha chains, so its abundance means little. The gene calls are TRBV9 and TRBJ1-5; D gene unclear. The V gene's germline CDR1 is SGDLS and CDR2 YYNGEE. The CDR3 totals 15 residues. V dropped 4 bases and J dropped 3 bases, with 14 bases sitting between them. The CDR3 region has the DNA TGTGCCAGCAGCCTAGACGATACCTTCAATCAGCCCCAGCATTTT. Its translation: CASSLDDTFNQPQHF. Together with reference TRBV9 and TRBJ1-5, the CDR3 gives the full variable domain: DSGVTQTPKHLITATGQRVTLRCSPRSGDLSVYWYQQSLDQGLQFLIQYYNGEERAKGNILERFSAQQFPDLHSELNLSSLELGDSALYFCASSLDDTFNQPQHFGDGTRLSIL.

This clonotype was counted a few times. The library was prepared for alpha chains; this beta chain is a stray read, so its frequency means little. This sequence joins TRBV5-1 and TRBJ1-2, with 9 bases fitting TRBD1. Germline assignment: CDR1 SGHRS and CDR2 YFSETQ. Trimming at V came to 0 bases and at J to 4 bases, leaving 10 bases not matched to a gene. CDR3 length: 17 residues. The CDR3 sequence is CASSLAPSGTGFYGYTF. CDR3 nucleotide sequence: TGCGCCAGCAGCTTGGCACCCTCCGGGACAGGGTTCTATGGCTACACCTTC.

Points on this clonotype: One junction end does not reproduce the germline sequence, and a read error may be involved. Because this beta chain is a stray read in a library intended to capture alpha chains, its abundance should not be given much weight. The chain uses TRBV5-4 and TRBJ2-2; 9 nucleotides line up with TRBD2. The CDR3 spans 17 residues. CDR1 is SGHNT and CDR2 is YYREEE in the germline V gene (reference sequence). CDR3 sequence reads: CSSSPEMGGGASGELFF. The CDR3 region has the DNA TGTTCCAGCAGCCCCGAAATGGGCGGGGGGGCCAGCGGGGAGCTGTTTTTT.

Judged by abundance, this clonotype is medium-sized (0.01 to 0.1%). This beta chain represents an off-target read in a library built for alpha chains; its size is of limited meaning. This chain uses TRBV6-1 with TRBJ2-5, with 9 bases lining up with TRBD1. The CDR3 extends over 13 amino acids. Germline-derived CDR1 and CDR2 are MNHNS and SASEGT. The junction had 4 bases not matched to a gene; V was cut back by 6 bases and J by 5 bases. DNA of the CDR3: TGTGCCAGCAGGGGGACAGGGATGGAGACCCAGTACTTC. It translates to CASRGTGMETQYF.

By its share, this clonotype is large. This beta chain appears as a stray read in a library generated for alpha chains; its size is not informative. The V gene is TRBV9, the J gene TRBJ1-5; D unclear. Germline V lookup: CDR1 SGDLS, CDR2 YYNGEE. The CDR3 has 16 amino acids. Trimming cost V 4 bases and J 0 bases, with 14 bases left between them. CDR3 sequence: CASSPGAWSSNQPQHF. CDR3 coding DNA: TGTGCCAGCAGCCCCGGCGCCTGGAGTAGCAATCAGCCCCAGCATTTT.

In this sample, this clonotype is medium-sized. This beta chain turned up in a library designed for alpha chains; as an off-target read, its abundance says little. The chain recombines TRBV5-6 with TRBJ1-2; 7 nucleotides line up with TRBD1. The CDR3 is made up of 15 amino acids. The germline CDR1 and CDR2 sequences are SGHDT and YYEEEE. Trimming at V came to 4 bases and at J to 7 bases, leaving 13 bases not matched to a gene. The CDR3 DNA reads as TGTGCCAGCAGCCCGACTCCGGGACAGAGAGGTGGCTACACCTTC. It specifies CASSPTPGQRGGYTF.